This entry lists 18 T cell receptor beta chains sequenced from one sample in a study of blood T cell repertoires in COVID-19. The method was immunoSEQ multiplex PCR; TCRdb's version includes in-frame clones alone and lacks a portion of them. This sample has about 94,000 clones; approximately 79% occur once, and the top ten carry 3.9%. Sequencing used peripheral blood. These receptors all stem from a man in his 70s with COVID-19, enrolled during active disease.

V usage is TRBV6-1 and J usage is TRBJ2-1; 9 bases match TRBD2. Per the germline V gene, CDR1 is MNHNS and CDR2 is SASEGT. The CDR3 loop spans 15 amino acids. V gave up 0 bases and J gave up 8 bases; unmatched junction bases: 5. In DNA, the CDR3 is TGTGCCAGCAGTGAAGCTCTAGCGGGATGGTATGAGCAGTTCTTC. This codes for CASSEALAGWYEQFF.

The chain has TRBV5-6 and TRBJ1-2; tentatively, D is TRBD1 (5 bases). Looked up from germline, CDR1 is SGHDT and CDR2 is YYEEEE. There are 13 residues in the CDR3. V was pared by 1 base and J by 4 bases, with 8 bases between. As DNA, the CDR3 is TGTGCCAGCAGCTTGTCAGGGATCTATGGCTACACCTTC. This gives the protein CASSLSGIYGYTF.

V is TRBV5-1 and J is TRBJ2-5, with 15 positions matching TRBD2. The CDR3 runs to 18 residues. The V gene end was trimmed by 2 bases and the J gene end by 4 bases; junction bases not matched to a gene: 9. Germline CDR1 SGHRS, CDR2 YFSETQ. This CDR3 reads CASSLGTSGRTARETQYF. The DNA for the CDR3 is TGCGCCAGCAGCTTAGGGACTAGCGGGAGGACGGCGCGAGAGACCCAGTACTTC.

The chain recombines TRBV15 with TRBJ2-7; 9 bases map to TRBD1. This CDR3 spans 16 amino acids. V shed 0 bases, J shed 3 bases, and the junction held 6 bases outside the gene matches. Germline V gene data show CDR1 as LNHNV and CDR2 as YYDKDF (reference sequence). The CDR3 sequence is CATSRDKGQGVYEQYF. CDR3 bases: TGTGCCACCAGCAGAGACAAGGGACAGGGCGTCTACGAGCAGTACTTC.

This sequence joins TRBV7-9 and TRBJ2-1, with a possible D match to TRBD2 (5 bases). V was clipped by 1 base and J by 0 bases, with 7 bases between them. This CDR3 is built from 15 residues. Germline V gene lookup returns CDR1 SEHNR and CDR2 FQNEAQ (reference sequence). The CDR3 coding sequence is TGTGCCAGCAGCTTAGTACTAGACTCCTACAATGAGCAGTTCTTC. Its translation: CASSLVLDSYNEQFF.

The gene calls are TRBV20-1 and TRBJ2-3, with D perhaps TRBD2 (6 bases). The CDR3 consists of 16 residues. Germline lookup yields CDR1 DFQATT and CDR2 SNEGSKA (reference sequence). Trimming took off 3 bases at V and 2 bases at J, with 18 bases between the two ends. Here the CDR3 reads CSASGWELAYTDTQYF. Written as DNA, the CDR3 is TGCAGTGCTAGTGGCTGGGAACTAGCCTACACAGATACGCAGTATTTT.

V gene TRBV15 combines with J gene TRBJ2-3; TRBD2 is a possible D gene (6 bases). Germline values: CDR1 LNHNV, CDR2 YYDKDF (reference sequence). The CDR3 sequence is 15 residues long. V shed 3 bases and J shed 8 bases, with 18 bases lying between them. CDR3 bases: TGTGCCACCAGCAGGGGGCCGGGTAGCGGCGGTACGCAGTATTTT. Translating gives CATSRGPGSGGTQYF.

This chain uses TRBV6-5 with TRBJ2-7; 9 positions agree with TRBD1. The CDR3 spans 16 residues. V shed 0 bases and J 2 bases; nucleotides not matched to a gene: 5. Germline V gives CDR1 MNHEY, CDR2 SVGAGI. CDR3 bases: TGTGCCAGCAGTTACTCGGGACAGGGAAGTACCTACGAGCAGTACTTC. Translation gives CASSYSGQGSTYEQYF.

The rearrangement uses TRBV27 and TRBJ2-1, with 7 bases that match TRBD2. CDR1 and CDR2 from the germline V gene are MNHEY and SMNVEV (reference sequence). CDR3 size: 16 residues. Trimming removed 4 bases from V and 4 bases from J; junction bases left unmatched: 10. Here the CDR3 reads CASSYVAASGYNEQFF. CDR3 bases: TGTGCCAGCAGTTATGTTGCCGCTAGCGGTTACAATGAGCAGTTCTTC.

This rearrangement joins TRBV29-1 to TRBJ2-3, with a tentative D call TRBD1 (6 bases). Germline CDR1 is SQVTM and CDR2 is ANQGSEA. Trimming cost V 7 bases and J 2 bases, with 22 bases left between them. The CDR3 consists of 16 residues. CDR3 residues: CSANPTGRANTDTQYF. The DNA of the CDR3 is TGCAGCGCCAATCCGACAGGCCGAGCTAACACAGATACGCAGTATTTT.

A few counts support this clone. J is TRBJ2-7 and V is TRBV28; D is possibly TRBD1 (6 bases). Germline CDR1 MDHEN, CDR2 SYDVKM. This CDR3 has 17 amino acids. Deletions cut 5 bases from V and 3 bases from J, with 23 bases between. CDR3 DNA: TGTGCCAGCAGTCACCAGCGCGACCGAGGGGGTCGCTACGAGCAGTACTTC. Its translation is CASSHQRDRGGRYEQYF.

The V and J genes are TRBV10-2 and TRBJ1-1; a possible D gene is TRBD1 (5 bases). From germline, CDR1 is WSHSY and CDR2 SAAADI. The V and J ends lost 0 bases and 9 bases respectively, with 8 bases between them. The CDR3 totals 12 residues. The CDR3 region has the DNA TGCGCCAGCAGTGAGTCAGGGACTAAAGCTTTCTTT. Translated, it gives CASSESGTKAFF.

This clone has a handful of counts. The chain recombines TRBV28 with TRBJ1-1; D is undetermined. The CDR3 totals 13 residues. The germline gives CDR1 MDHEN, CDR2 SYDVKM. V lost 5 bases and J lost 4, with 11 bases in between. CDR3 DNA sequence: TGTGCCAGCAGTCCCAGAGGAGGCACTGAAGCTTTCTTT. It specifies CASSPRGGTEAFF.

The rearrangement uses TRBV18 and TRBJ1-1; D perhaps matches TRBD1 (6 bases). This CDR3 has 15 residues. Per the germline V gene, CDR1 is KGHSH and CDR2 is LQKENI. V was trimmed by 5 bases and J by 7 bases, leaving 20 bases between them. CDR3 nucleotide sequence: TGTGCCAGCTCAAAAAGCCCCGACAGGCTCAATGAAGCTTTCTTT. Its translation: CASSKSPDRLNEAFF. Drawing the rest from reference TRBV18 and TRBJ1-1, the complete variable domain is NAGVMQNPRHLVRRRGQEARLRCSPMKGHSHVYWYRQLPEEGLKFMVYLQKENIIDESGMPKERFSAEFPKEGPSILRIQQVVRGDSAAYFCASSKSPDRLNEAFFGQGTRLTVV.

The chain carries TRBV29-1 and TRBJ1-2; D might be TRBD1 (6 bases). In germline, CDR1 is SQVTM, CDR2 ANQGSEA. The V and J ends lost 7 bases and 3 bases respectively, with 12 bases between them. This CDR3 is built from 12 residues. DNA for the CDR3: TGCAGCGCTGAGGACAGATACTATGGCTACACCTTC. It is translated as CSAEDRYYGYTF.

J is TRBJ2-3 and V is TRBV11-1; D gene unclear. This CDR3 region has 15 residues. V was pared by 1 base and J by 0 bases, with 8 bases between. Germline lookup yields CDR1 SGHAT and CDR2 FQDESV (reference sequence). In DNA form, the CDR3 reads TGTGCCAGCAGCTTAGGAACTCGAAGCACAGATACGCAGTATTTT. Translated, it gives CASSLGTRSTDTQYF. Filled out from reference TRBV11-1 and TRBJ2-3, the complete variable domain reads EAEVAQSPRYKITEKSQAVAFWCDPISGHATLYWYRQILGQGPELLVQFQDESVVDDSQLPKDRFSAERLKGVDSTLKIQPAELGDSAMYLCASSLGTRSTDTQYFGPGTRLTVL.

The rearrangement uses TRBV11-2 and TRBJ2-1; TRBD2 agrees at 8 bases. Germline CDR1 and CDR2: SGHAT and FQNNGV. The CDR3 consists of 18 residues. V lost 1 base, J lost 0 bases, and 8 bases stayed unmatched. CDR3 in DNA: TGTGCCAGCAGCTTAGGAGGTAGCGGGGCGAGCTCCTACAATGAGCAGTTCTTC. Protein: CASSLGGSGASSYNEQFF. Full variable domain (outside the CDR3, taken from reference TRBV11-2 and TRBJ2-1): EAGVAQSPRYKIIEKRQSVAFWCNPISGHATLYWYQQILGQGPKLLIQFQNNGVVDDSQLPKDRFSAERLKGVDSTLKIQPAKLEDSAVYLCASSLGGSGASSYNEQFFGPGTRLTVL.

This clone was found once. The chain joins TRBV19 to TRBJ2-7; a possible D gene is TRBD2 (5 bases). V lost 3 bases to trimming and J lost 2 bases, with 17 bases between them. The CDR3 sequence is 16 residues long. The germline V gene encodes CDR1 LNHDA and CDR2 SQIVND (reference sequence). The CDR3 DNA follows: TGTGCCAGTAGTATCCGAGCGGACCTCGGGGCCTACGAGCAGTACTTC. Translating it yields CASSIRADLGAYEQYF.